The entry below gives a single T cell receptor beta chain sequence along with its context. Investigators amplified TCR beta CDR3 regions from RNA transcripts. After a first-round RT-PCR with HTBI primers, a second-round multiplex PCR was run. One entry per CDR3 protein results from TCRdb running MiXCR on the multiplex PCR reads. The data hold roughly 700,000 distinct CDR3 sequences, with around 40% observed a single time. This sample was included in a study of Graves' ophthalmopathy and Graves' hyperthyroidism. Study-wide context: There was a collection of peripheral blood at initial diagnosis, before any treatment.

The sample consisted of peripheral blood. The TCR comes from an adult man with Graves' ophthalmopathy.

The CDR3: CSVSGTGGTQYF. DNA for the CDR3: TGCAGCGTCTCCGGGACAGGTGGGACCCAGTACTTC. The chain links TRBV29-1 to TRBJ2-5, with 8 bases that match TRBD1. Trimming at V came to 6 bases and at J to 7 bases, leaving 7 bases not matched to a gene. The CDR3 runs 12 residues. CDR1 and CDR2 (germline): SQVTM, ANQGSEA.